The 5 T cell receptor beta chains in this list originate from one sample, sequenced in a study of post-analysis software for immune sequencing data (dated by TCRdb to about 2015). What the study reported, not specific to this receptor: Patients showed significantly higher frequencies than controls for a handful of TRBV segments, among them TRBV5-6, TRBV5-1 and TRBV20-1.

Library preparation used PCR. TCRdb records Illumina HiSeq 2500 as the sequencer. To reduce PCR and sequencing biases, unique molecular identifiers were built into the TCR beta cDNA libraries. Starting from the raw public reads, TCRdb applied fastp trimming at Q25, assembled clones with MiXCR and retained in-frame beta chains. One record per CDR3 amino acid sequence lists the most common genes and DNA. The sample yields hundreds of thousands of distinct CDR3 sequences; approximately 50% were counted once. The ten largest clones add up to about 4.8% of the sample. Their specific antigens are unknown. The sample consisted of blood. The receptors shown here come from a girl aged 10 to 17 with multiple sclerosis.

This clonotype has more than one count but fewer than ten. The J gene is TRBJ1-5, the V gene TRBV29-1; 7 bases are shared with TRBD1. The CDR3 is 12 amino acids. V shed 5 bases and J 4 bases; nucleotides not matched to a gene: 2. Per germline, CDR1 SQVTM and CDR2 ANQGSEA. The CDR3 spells CSVRTGNQPQHF. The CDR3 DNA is TGCAGCGTTCGGACAGGAAATCAGCCCCAGCATTTT. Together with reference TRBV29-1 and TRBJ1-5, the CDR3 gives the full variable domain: SAVISQKPSRDICQRGTSLTIQCQVDSQVTMMFWYRQQPGQSLTLIATANQGSEATYESGFVIDKFPISRPNLTFSTLTVSNMSPEDSSIYLCSVRTGNQPQHFGDGTRLSIL.

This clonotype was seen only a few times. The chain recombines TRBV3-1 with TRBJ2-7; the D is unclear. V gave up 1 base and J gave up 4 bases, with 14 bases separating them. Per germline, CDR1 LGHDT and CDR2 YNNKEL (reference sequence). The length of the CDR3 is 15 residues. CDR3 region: CASSQVGGASYEQYF. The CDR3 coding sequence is TGTGCCAGCAGCCAAGTAGGCGGCGCGTCTTACGAGCAGTACTTC.

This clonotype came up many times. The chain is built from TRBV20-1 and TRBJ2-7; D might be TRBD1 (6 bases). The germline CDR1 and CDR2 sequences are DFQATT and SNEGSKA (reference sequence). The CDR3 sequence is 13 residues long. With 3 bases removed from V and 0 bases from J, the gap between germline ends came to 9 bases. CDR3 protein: CSARTGLSYEQYF. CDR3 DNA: TGCAGTGCTAGGACAGGACTCTCCTACGAGCAGTACTTC.

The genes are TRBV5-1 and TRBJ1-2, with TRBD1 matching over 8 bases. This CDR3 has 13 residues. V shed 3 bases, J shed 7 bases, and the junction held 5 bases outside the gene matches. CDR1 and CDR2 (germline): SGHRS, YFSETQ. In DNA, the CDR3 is TGCGCCAGCAGCTGGCGGACAGGGTGTGGCTACACCTTC. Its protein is CASSWRTGCGYTF.

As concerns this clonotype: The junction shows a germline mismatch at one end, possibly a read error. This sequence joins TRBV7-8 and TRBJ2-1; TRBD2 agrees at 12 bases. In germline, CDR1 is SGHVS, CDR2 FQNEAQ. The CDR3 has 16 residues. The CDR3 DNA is TGTGCCAGTAGCTTAGCGCTAGGACTAGCGGGAAATGGGCAGTTCTTC. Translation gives CASSLALGLAGNGQFF.